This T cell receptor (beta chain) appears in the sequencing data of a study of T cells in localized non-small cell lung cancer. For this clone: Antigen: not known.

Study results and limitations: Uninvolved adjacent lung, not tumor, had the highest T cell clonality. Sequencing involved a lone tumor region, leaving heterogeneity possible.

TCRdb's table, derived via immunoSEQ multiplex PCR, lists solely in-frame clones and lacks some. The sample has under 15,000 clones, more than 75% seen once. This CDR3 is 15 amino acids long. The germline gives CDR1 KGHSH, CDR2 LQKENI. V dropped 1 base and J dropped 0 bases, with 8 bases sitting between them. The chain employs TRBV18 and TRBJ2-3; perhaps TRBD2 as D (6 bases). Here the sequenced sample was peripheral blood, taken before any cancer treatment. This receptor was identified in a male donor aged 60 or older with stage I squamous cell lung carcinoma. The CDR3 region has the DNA TGTGCCAGCTCACCACAACGGGAGAGCACAGATACGCAGTATTTT. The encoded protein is CASSPQRESTDTQYF.